The clone carrying this TCR beta chain was seen at least ten times. Isolation of naive CD8 T cells was achieved by sorting on a CD8+CD4-CCR7+CD45RA+ phenotype. The data are from a study of molecular identifiers for immune sequencing clone quantification. Study details: Five aliquots were made in replicates from the RNA of approximately 22,000 or 94,000 naive CD8 cells, and four were sequenced.

There are 18 residues in the CDR3. V trimming: 0 bases; J trimming: 3 bases; junction bases outside the gene matches: 7. Germline loops: CDR1 SGDLS, CDR2 YYNGEE. TCRdb reprocessed the PCR reads with MiXCR, giving one entry per CDR3 protein. The data contain about 300,000 distinct CDR3 sequences, about 22% of them singletons. The source of this sequence is a human donor in good health. Some libraries in this study had Jurkat cell RNA spiked in. This sequence joins TRBV9 and TRBJ2-2; TRBD1 aligns across 11 bases. The sample taken for sequencing was naive CD8+ T cells from blood, with Jurkat cell RNA spiked in. Subset defined: FACS-sorted CD8+CD4-CCR7+CD45RA+ naive T cells. For the CDR3, the DNA is TGTGCCAGCAGCGTAGAGGGACAGGGGGTTTTGGACACCGGGGAGCTGTTTTTT. It encodes CASSVEGQGVLDTGELFF.